These T cell receptor beta chains were read from a single sample in a study of T cell repertoires in cytomegalovirus infection. TCRdb used MiXCR to reprocess the reads, holding one entry per CDR3 protein. The data hold about 98,000 distinct CDR3 sequences, with 16% observed a single time. The sample comprised PBMCs. These receptors came from a human donor in good health (CMV status not recorded). Some clones in this sample may be carry-over from other donors' samples. The CDR3 runs from the conserved cysteine through the conserved F or W. Each record gives: V gene, D gene, CDR3 protein. D genes are given only for firm matches.

>TRBV2|NA
CASRKGDTGELFF
>TRBV12-3/TRBV12-4|NA
CASRTMLAGANVLTF
>TRBV10-3|NA
CATMTTSYEQYF
>TRBV5-6|NA
CASSLGAGITYEQYF
>TRBV6-2/TRBV6-3|NA
CASNPTGSKGETQYF
>TRBV7-9|NA
CASSLATTPGGYTF
>TRBV11-2|NA
CASSSTLNQPQHF
>TRBV12-3/TRBV12-4|NA
CASSQGVTEAFF
>TRBV7-9|NA
CASSQQILNTEAFF
>TRBV7-2|TRBD1
CASSEGQVSQPQHF
>TRBV27|NA
CASSLSRGQGGGYTF
>TRBV6-2/TRBV6-3|NA
CASSPFLTGFKTQYF
>TRBV7-8|NA
CASSLGNSGEAQYF
>TRBV28|NA
CASSLLPERGDYGYTF
>TRBV12-3/TRBV12-4|TRBD1
CASSLGQGFPAQYF
>TRBV20-1|TRBD2
CSAPTSGGGDTQYF
>TRBV19|NA
CASSILDGELFF
>TRBV20-1|TRBD2
CSARDFTSGSYEQYF
>TRBV12-3/TRBV12-4|NA
CASGGGSNQPQHF
>TRBV5-4|TRBD2
CASSLRLTSGGDNEQFF
>TRBV7-2|TRBD2
CASSLAGTSGNTGELFF
>TRBV7-2|NA
CASSLDRRNQPQHF
>TRBV28|NA
CASSSEGYTF
>TRBV7-2|TRBD2
CASYLTSGGGREQFF
>TRBV7-2|TRBD1
CASRNPGGAHGYTF
>TRBV30|TRBD2
CAQSAGSASTDTQYF
>TRBV2|TRBD1
CASSGQGGEQYF
>TRBV7-2|NA
CASSFLRGSGNEQFF
>TRBV7-6|NA
CASSSLPRSPQYF
>TRBV2|TRBD2
CASTAGVSDEQFF
>TRBV7-2|NA
CASSLRAGDTDTQYF
>TRBV30|NA
CAWSRRPFSGANVLTF
>TRBV14|NA
CASSPSLNTGELFF
>TRBV12-3/TRBV12-4|TRBD2
CASSRGTSDEQFF
>TRBV5-1|NA
CASSLGSTNRNTEAFF
>TRBV12-3/TRBV12-4|NA
CASRWDGDSYNEQFF
>TRBV24-1|TRBD1
CATSDDRGPGLYEQYF
>TRBV7-3|TRBD1
CASSLPGQGKESQYF
>TRBV6-1|TRBD2
CALAGPSTDTQYF
>TRBV7-2|TRBD2
CASSPQLAGGPNEQFF
>TRBV7-9|TRBD2
CASSFSGGVEQYF
>TRBV7-9|NA
CASSFTGLEETQYF
>TRBV27|NA
CASSLSSRVLQPQHF
>TRBV5-8|TRBD1
CASVNYHRTGLGETQYF
>TRBV7-6|NA
CASSFLGGNTIYF